These 4 T cell receptor beta chains came from one sample sequenced in a study of blood T cell repertoires in COVID-19. Here immunoSEQ multiplex PCR was the method, and the copy in TCRdb shows in-frame clones only, minus some. This sample has about 220,000 clones, with over 60% found just once. The sequenced sample was peripheral blood. The receptors stem from a woman aged 70 to 79 with acute or convalescent COVID-19.

Ten or more counts support this clone. V gene TRBV9 combines with J gene TRBJ2-7; 9 bases are a match to TRBD2. V shed 0 bases and J 3 bases; nucleotides not matched to a gene: 7. The CDR3 consists of 16 residues. CDR1 and CDR2 from the germline V gene are SGDLS and YYNGEE. In DNA, the CDR3 is TGTGCCAGCAGCGTAGCAGCGGGGGGTACCCACTACGAGCAGTACTTC. As protein: CASSVAAGGTHYEQYF.

This clone was seen a single time. The chain joins TRBV18 to TRBJ1-2, with a tentative D call TRBD1 (5 bases). The CDR3 is made up of 14 amino acids. CDR1 and CDR2 (germline): KGHSH, LQKENI. Trimming pared 0 bases from V and 8 bases from J, leaving 13 bases between. The CDR3 DNA is TGTGCCAGCTCACCACCCTCAGGGCCAGGGGGCTACACCTTC. Protein product: CASSPPSGPGGYTF.

This chain links TRBV5-5 with TRBJ1-2; tentatively, D is TRBD1 (5 bases). The germline V gene has CDR1 SGHKS and CDR2 YYEKEE (reference sequence). The CDR3 has 16 residues. Trimming pared 1 base from V and 5 bases from J, leaving 18 bases between. The CDR3 region has the DNA TGTGCCAGCAGCTTGCAGGGATGGGGATTATCATATGGCTACACCTTC. This encodes CASSLQGWGLSYGYTF. Full variable domain (outside the CDR3, taken from reference TRBV5-5 and TRBJ1-2): DAGVTQSPTHLIKTRGQQVTLRCSPISGHKSVSWYQQVLGQGPQFIFQYYEKEERGRGNFPDRFSARQFPNYSSELNVNALLLGDSALYLCASSLQGWGLSYGYTFGSGTRLTVV.

The V gene is TRBV3-1 (or the pseudogene TRBV3-2), the J gene TRBJ2-1; possibly TRBD2 for D (7 bases). The CDR3 has 16 residues. Trimming pared 4 bases from V and 7 bases from J, leaving 20 bases between. Germline values: CDR1 LGHDT, CDR2 YNNKEL (reference sequence). Written as DNA, the CDR3 is TGTGCCAGCAGCCTCAAAGGGGGGGCTAGGATGAATGAGCAGTTCTTC. It specifies CASSLKGGARMNEQFF.